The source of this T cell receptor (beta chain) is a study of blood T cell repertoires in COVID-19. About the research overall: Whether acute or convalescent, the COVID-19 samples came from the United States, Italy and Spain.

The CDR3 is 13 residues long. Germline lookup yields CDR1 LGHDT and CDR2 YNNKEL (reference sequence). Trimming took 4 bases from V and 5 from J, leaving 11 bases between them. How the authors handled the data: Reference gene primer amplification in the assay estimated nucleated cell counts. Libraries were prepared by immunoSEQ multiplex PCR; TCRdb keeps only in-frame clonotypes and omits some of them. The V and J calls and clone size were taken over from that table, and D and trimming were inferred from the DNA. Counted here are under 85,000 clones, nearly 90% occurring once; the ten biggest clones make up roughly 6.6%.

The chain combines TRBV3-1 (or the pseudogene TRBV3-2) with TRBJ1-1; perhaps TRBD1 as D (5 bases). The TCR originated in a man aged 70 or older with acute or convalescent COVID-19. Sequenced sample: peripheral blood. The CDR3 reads CASSPLGGTEAFF. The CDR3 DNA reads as TGTGCCAGCAGCCCCCTTGGGGGGACTGAAGCTTTCTTT.